This TCR beta chain emerged from a study of PD-L1 blockade in urothelial cancer. Study as a whole: Individuals in the cohort had been given 0 to 3 earlier chemotherapy regimens.

Only in-frame clones appear in the TCRdb table, and some are missing; sequencing was by immunoSEQ multiplex PCR. This sample has about 51,000 clones; 70% to 90% occur once, and the top ten carry around 2.5%. Germline V gives CDR1 SSHAT, CDR2 FNYEAQ (reference sequence). The CDR3 runs to 14 residues. V lost 5 bases and J lost 5; bases outside the gene matches: 6. Time point: peripheral blood 6 weeks after treatment start. This clone was observed a few times. The sequence came from a man in his sixties with urothelial cancer. Sequenced material: PBMCs, taken around atezolizumab (anti-PD-L1) treatment. The chain combines TRBV7-7 with TRBJ2-3, with 8 bases that match TRBD1. The CDR3 sequence is CASSTGQAKDTQYF. The CDR3 DNA reads as TGTGCCAGCAGCACGGGACAGGCAAAAGATACGCAGTATTTT.